One and the same sample provided the 30 T cell receptor beta chains below, sequenced in a study of technical replicates of blood from a handful of donors. Sequencing used immunoSEQ multiplex PCR; TCRdb keeps in-frame clones, though not all of them. Found here are tens of thousands of clones, around 89% of them singletons; the top ten hold 4.6%. Material: PBMCs. These receptors originate from a human donor in good health. Some clones in this sample may be carry-over from other donors' samples.

This chain connects TRBV9 to TRBJ2-4; TRBD2 aligns across 8 bases. V shed 2 bases, J shed 6 bases, and the junction held 10 bases outside the gene matches. Looked up from germline, CDR1 is SGDLS and CDR2 is YYNGEE. The CDR3 length is 16 residues. CDR3 protein: CASSVFSSGGLNIQYF. The DNA of the CDR3 is TGTGCCAGCAGCGTCTTCTCCAGCGGGGGCCTAAACATTCAGTACTTC.

The rearrangement links TRBV11-1 to TRBJ2-1; the match to TRBD2 covers 7 bases. CDR3 length equals 15 residues. The germline V gene encodes CDR1 SGHAT and CDR2 FQDESV (reference sequence). V lost 1 base to trimming and J lost 5 bases; unmatched junction nucleotides: 5. CDR3 protein: CASSLVREPHNEQFF. DNA of the CDR3: TGTGCCAGCAGCTTAGTGCGGGAGCCCCACAATGAGCAGTTCTTC.

The gene calls are TRBV6-1 and TRBJ1-2; D not certain. The length of the CDR3 is 15 residues. Germline CDR1 reads MNHNS; CDR2 reads SASEGT. Between the trimmed V and J ends, which lost 6 bases and 6 bases, there was a span of 20 bases. Here the CDR3 reads CASRREVGFVNGYTF. The CDR3 coding sequence is TGTGCCAGCAGGCGGGAGGTGGGCTTCGTCAATGGCTACACCTTC.

The V call is TRBV6-5, the J call TRBJ2-7; TRBD1 is a possible D gene (6 bases). The germline V and J ends were trimmed by 5 bases and 2 bases, with 16 bases remaining between them. Germline V gene lookup returns CDR1 MNHEY and CDR2 SVGAGI. The CDR3 sequence is 15 residues long. The CDR3 DNA reads as TGTGCCAGCAGTGCTCCAGGGGAAGGCACCTACGAGCAGTACTTC. Protein sequence: CASSAPGEGTYEQYF.

The V call is TRBV7-2, the J call TRBJ1-1; D unresolved. Germline lookup yields CDR1 SGHTA and CDR2 FQGNSA. V dropped 5 bases and J dropped 8 bases, with 18 bases sitting between them. CDR3 length equals 14 residues. In DNA form, the CDR3 reads TGTGCCAGCAGCCCTTTCACTGCGACTCCGGAAGCTTTCTTT. It specifies CASSPFTATPEAFF.

The V call is TRBV9, the J call TRBJ2-1, with 7 bases that match TRBD2. The CDR3 has 15 amino acids. V gave up 3 bases and J gave up 0 bases; unmatched junction bases: 3. CDR1 and CDR2 (germline): SGDLS, YYNGEE. CDR3 region: CASSASGSSYNEQFF. In DNA, the CDR3 is TGTGCCAGCAGCGCTAGCGGAAGCTCCTACAATGAGCAGTTCTTC.

About this clone: This same CDR3 is encoded by further DNA sequences in the sample. This chain connects TRBV5-1 to TRBJ2-1, with 11 positions matching TRBD2. The length of the CDR3 is 14 residues. J lost 3 bases, V lost 5 bases, and 1 base had no gene match. Germline lookup yields CDR1 SGHRS and CDR2 YFSETQ. The DNA of the CDR3 is TGCGCCAGCAGTACTAGCGGGGGCTACAATGAGCAGTTCTTC. As protein: CASSTSGGYNEQFF.

The chain has TRBV7-9 and TRBJ2-2; TRBD2 agrees at 11 bases. CDR3 length: 16 amino acids. V shed 6 bases, J shed 5 bases, and the junction held 8 bases outside the gene matches. Germline V gives CDR1 SEHNR, CDR2 FQNEAQ (reference sequence). The CDR3 reads CASRPTSGSYTGELFF. The DNA for the CDR3 is TGTGCCAGCAGACCAACTAGCGGGAGTTATACCGGGGAGCTGTTTTTT.

The V and J genes are TRBV4-3 and TRBJ2-3; TRBD2 aligns across 10 bases. This CDR3 has 16 amino acids. The V segment lost 0 bases and the J segment 5 bases; nucleotides outside the gene matches: 5. Looked up from germline, CDR1 is LGHNA and CDR2 is YSLEER. CDR3 region: CASSQEIAGGLDTQYF. CDR3 nucleotide sequence: TGCGCCAGCAGCCAAGAGATAGCGGGGGGCCTAGATACGCAGTATTTT.

CDR3 nucleotides: TGTGCCAGCAGCCAAGATCATCCGGGATCCTCCTATAATTCACCCCTCCACTTT. It translates to CASSQDHPGSSYNSPLHF. This chain uses TRBV14 with TRBJ1-6; no reliable D call. Germline V gene sequence: CDR1 SGHDN, CDR2 FVKESK. Deletions cut 0 bases from V and 0 bases from J, with 12 bases between. The CDR3 is 18 amino acids.

This clone was observed a handful of times. The rearrangement joins TRBV10-3 to TRBJ2-5; TRBD2 matches at 13 bases. This CDR3 comprises 15 residues. Germline-derived CDR1 and CDR2 are ENHRY and SYGVKD. The J segment lost 3 bases and the V segment lost 6 bases, leaving 4 bases of the junction unmatched. CDR3: CAIRGGLAGEETQYF. The CDR3 DNA reads as TGTGCCATCAGAGGCGGACTAGCGGGAGAAGAGACCCAGTACTTC.

The chain employs TRBV4-3 and TRBJ1-2; D gene ambiguous. Trimming removed 0 bases at V and 0 bases at J, with 14 bases between. This CDR3 comprises 17 residues. From germline, CDR1 is LGHNA and CDR2 YSLEER. This CDR3 is CASSQDRISRPNYGYTF. CDR3 DNA sequence: TGCGCCAGCAGCCAAGATCGTATCTCCAGGCCTAACTATGGCTACACCTTC.

This clone was detected only a few times. V usage is TRBV2 and J usage is TRBJ2-3; TRBD1 matches at 10 bases. Germline trimming cut 10 bases from V and 5 bases from J; bases unmatched to any gene: 18. This CDR3 spans 17 amino acids. Germline lookup yields CDR1 SNHLY and CDR2 FYNNEI. The CDR3 nucleotides read TGTGCCACACCCAGGGGAACCGGGACAGGGGAGGTAGATACGCAGTATTTT. It yields the protein CATPRGTGTGEVDTQYF.

The J gene is TRBJ2-7, the V gene TRBV7-2; 11 bases are a match to TRBD1. CDR1 and CDR2 from the germline V gene are SGHTA and FQGNSA. V lost 0 bases to trimming and J lost 3 bases; unmatched junction nucleotides: 1. The CDR3 totals 15 residues. The CDR3 loop reads CASSLAGQGGYEQYF. The CDR3 DNA reads as TGTGCCAGCAGCTTAGCGGGACAGGGGGGCTACGAGCAGTACTTC.

V usage is TRBV15 and J usage is TRBJ2-7, with D possibly matching TRBD1 (6 bases). The V and J ends lost 5 bases and 3 bases respectively, with 17 bases between them. Germline V gene lookup returns CDR1 LNHNV and CDR2 YYDKDF (reference sequence). CDR3 size: 15 residues. CDR3 nucleotides: TGTGCCACCAGCGGGCAGGGGATTGGGATCTACGAGCAGTACTTC. The encoded protein is CATSGQGIGIYEQYF.

This clone appeared a few times. The gene calls are TRBV2 and TRBJ1-2; maybe TRBD1 (6 bases). Germline values: CDR1 SNHLY, CDR2 FYNNEI. The ends were cut back, 6 bases at V and 4 bases at J, with 15 bases in the middle. The length of the CDR3 is 14 residues. In DNA form, the CDR3 reads TGTGCCAGCAGAACAGGGCCTGGGGTCTATGGCTACACCTTC. It yields the protein CASRTGPGVYGYTF.

This clone was seen just once. The V call is TRBV4-1, the J call TRBJ2-7, with D possibly matching TRBD2 (6 bases). This CDR3 has 15 amino acids. Trimming shortened V by 3 bases and J by 0 bases, and 12 bases separated the two germline ends. The V gene's germline CDR1 is MGHRA and CDR2 YSYEKL. The CDR3 region is CASSQSGSSSYEQYF. DNA for the CDR3: TGCGCCAGCAGCCAGAGCGGGTCGAGCTCCTACGAGCAGTACTTC.

The chain combines TRBV7-8 with TRBJ2-7, with TRBD1 matching 9 bases. The length of the CDR3 is 14 residues. In germline, CDR1 is SGHVS, CDR2 FQNEAQ. The V and J ends lost 5 bases and 3 bases, in that order; junction bases with no gene match: 5. This chain's CDR3 is CASSHRQGGYEQYF. In nucleotides, the CDR3 is TGTGCCAGCAGCCATCGACAGGGGGGCTACGAGCAGTACTTC.

This chain links TRBV7-2 with TRBJ2-7, with 7 bases lining up with TRBD2. The CDR3 loop spans 13 amino acids. V shed 4 bases, J shed 2 bases, and the junction held 2 bases outside the gene matches. Germline V CDR1 and CDR2: SGHTA, FQGNSA. CDR3 sequence reads: CASSWGGTYEQYF. CDR3 sequence (DNA): TGTGCCAGCAGCTGGGGGGGAACCTACGAGCAGTACTTC. Looking up the rest from reference TRBV7-2 and TRBJ2-7 gives the full variable domain: GAGVSQSPSNKVTEKGKDVELRCDPISGHTALYWYRQSLGQGLEFLIYFQGNSAPDKSGLPSDRFSAERTGGSVSTLTIQRTQQEDSAVYLCASSWGGTYEQYFGPGTRLTVT.

This clone was found once. This rearrangement joins TRBV5-1 to TRBJ2-1, with 9 bases aligning to TRBD2. The length of the CDR3 is 15 residues. V lost 4 bases and J lost 8; bases outside the gene matches: 10. Per germline, CDR1 SGHRS and CDR2 YFSETQ. Written as DNA, the CDR3 is TGCGCCAGCAGCCCCGGGCGGGAGGGCCTCGATGAGCAGTTCTTC. Translated, it gives CASSPGREGLDEQFF.

The chain joins TRBV9 to TRBJ2-5; 9 bases are shared with TRBD2. The CDR3 runs 15 residues. The V segment lost 0 bases and the J segment 5 bases; nucleotides outside the gene matches: 5. Germline values: CDR1 SGDLS, CDR2 YYNGEE. The CDR3 DNA is TGTGCCAGCAGCGTAGTTGGTAGCGGGGGTGAGACCCAGTACTTC. Translated, it gives CASSVVGSGGETQYF.

The rearrangement links TRBV9 to TRBJ2-1; 7 bases line up with TRBD2. After removal of 0 bases from V and 9 bases from J, the junction contained 9 bases not matched to a gene. CDR3 length: 15 residues. Looked up from germline, CDR1 is SGDLS and CDR2 is YYNGEE. CDR3 sequence: CASSVGPSGVSEQFF. CDR3 bases: TGTGCCAGCAGCGTAGGCCCCAGCGGGGTTAGTGAGCAGTTCTTC.

The CDR3 loop reads CASSQVRGGFEKLFF. CDR3 DNA: TGCGCCAGCAGCCAAGTACGAGGGGGCTTTGAAAAACTGTTTTTT. The genes are TRBV4-3 and TRBJ1-4, with 7 bases that match TRBD1. V trimming: 1 base; J trimming: 7 bases; junction bases outside the gene matches: 6. The germline V gene has CDR1 LGHNA and CDR2 YSLEER. The CDR3 is made up of 15 amino acids.

For the CDR3, the DNA is TGTGCCAGCAGCTTAGCGGTCGGACAGCCACGCGGCTACACCTTC. It yields the protein CASSLAVGQPRGYTF. The chain couples TRBV7-9 to TRBJ1-2, with a possible D match to TRBD1 (6 bases). Germline V CDR1 and CDR2: SEHNR, FQNEAQ (reference sequence). The CDR3 loop spans 15 amino acids. Trimming shortened V by 0 bases and J by 8 bases, and 16 bases separated the two germline ends.

The genes are TRBV6-5 and TRBJ2-1; 7 bases are a match to TRBD2. CDR3 length: 16 residues. The V and J ends lost 2 bases and 4 bases, in that order; junction bases with no gene match: 8. Per germline, CDR1 MNHEY and CDR2 SVGAGI. As DNA, the CDR3 is TGTGCCAGCAGTTACCGAGTTGGGACTACATACAATGAGCAGTTCTTC. Protein: CASSYRVGTTYNEQFF.

The chain couples TRBV9 to TRBJ2-7; D is unresolved. Per the germline V gene, CDR1 is SGDLS and CDR2 is YYNGEE. This CDR3 has 15 amino acids. Trimming removed 2 bases from V and 0 bases from J, with 12 bases in between. The CDR3 DNA sequence: TGTGCCAGCAGCGTTGACTCCTTACCCTCCTACGAGCAGTACTTC. Translated: CASSVDSLPSYEQYF. The complete variable domain, with remaining parts taken from reference TRBV9 and TRBJ2-7, reads DSGVTQTPKHLITATGQRVTLRCSPRSGDLSVYWYQQSLDQGLQFLIQYYNGEERAKGNILERFSAQQFPDLHSELNLSSLELGDSALYFCASSVDSLPSYEQYFGPGTRLTVT.

The chain combines TRBV7-6 with TRBJ2-1; 7 bases fit TRBD2. From germline, CDR1 is SGHVS and CDR2 FNYEAQ. J gave up 9 bases and V 3 bases, and 11 bases lay outside the gene matches. The CDR3 totals 15 residues. CDR3 in amino acids: CASSLVREQFVEQFF. The CDR3 DNA follows: TGTGCCAGCAGCTTGGTGCGGGAGCAGTTCGTTGAGCAGTTCTTC. The complete variable domain, with remaining parts taken from reference TRBV7-6 and TRBJ2-1, reads GAGVSQSPRYKVTKRGQDVALRCDPISGHVSLYWYRQALGQGPEFLTYFNYEAQQDKSGLPNDRFSAERPEGSISTLTIQRTEQRDSAMYRCASSLVREQFVEQFFGPGTRLTVL.

The V call is TRBV4-3, the J call TRBJ2-3; 8 bases agree with TRBD2. CDR3 size: 17 residues. V trimming: 3 bases; J trimming: 1 base; junction bases outside the gene matches: 9. Germline V gives CDR1 LGHNA, CDR2 YSLEER. The CDR3 nucleotides read TGCGCCAGCAGCCAGGACCCCAGCGGGGGCGGCACAGATACGCAGTATTTT. Protein: CASSQDPSGGGTDTQYF.

This clone was observed a single time. The V call is TRBV23-1, the J call TRBJ2-4; D unresolved. TRBV23-1 is sorted into the ORF group, with uncertain function. Trimming shortened V by 4 bases and J by 0 bases, and 10 bases separated the two germline ends. This CDR3 has 15 amino acids. CDR3 DNA: TGCGCCAGCAGTCTGCAGTCTCTAGCCAAAAACATTCAGTACTTC. It specifies CASSLQSLAKNIQYF.

V and J are TRBV15 and TRBJ1-5; D is ambiguous. V was clipped by 0 bases and J by 4 bases, with 10 bases between them. The CDR3 is 15 amino acids. CDR1 and CDR2 (germline): LNHNV, YYDKDF (reference sequence). In nucleotides, the CDR3 is TGTGCCACCAGCAGAGACGCCCGAGGAAATCAGCCCCAGCATTTT. Its protein is CATSRDARGNQPQHF.